What follows are 30 T cell receptor beta chains derived from one specimen sequenced in a study of identical twins. TCRdb analysed the 5' RACE reads with MiXCR anew, one entry per CDR3 protein. In the table there are around 490,000 distinct CDR3 sequences, around 15% of which are singletons. The sample also formed part of further work on yellow fever vaccine responses in identical twins.

The sample comprised CD4+ T cells sorted from blood. The receptors originated from a woman under 30 in good health.

This clonotype was seen a handful of times. An end of the junction differs from the germline gene, which may be a read error. The CDR3 DNA sequence: TGCAGCCTCCGCGGGACGACGGATACTATAGTCTTC. It is translated as CSLRGTTDTIVF. The rearrangement uses TRBV29-1 and TRBJ2-1; tentative D call: TRBD2 (6 bases). The germline CDR1 and CDR2 sequences are SQVTM and ANQGSEA. This CDR3 region has 12 residues.

The chain combines TRBV7-6 with TRBJ1-1, with 11 nucleotides matching TRBD1. The CDR3 has 16 residues. Germline V gene lookup returns CDR1 SGHVS and CDR2 FNYEAQ. With V trimmed by 5 bases and J by 4 bases, 9 bases remained unmatched. This chain's CDR3 is CASSLGTGGWGTEAFF. The CDR3 DNA reads as TGTGCCAGCAGCCTGGGGACAGGGGGATGGGGCACTGAAGCTTTCTTT.

The chain couples TRBV10-1 to TRBJ2-1; D may match TRBD1 or TRBD2 (5 bases each). Trimming left V 3 bases short and J 0 bases short, with 12 bases between. This CDR3 spans 16 amino acids. CDR1 is WNHNN, CDR2 SYGVQD, per germline (reference sequence). CDR3 bases: TGCGCCAGCAGTGAATCCGGGACGAGCTCCTACAATGAGCAGTTCTTC. Encoded protein: CASSESGTSSYNEQFF.

This clonotype was picked up a small number of times. The chain uses TRBV7-9 and TRBJ2-7; 8 positions match TRBD2. The germline V gene has CDR1 SEHNR and CDR2 FQNEAQ (reference sequence). The CDR3 spans 15 residues. J was trimmed by 1 base and V by 5 bases; bases with no gene match: 7. The CDR3 here is CASSPRGGLSYEQYV. CDR3 sequence (DNA): TGTGCCAGCAGCCCACGGGGGGGGCTATCCTACGAGCAGTACGTC.

The V call is TRBV5-8, the J call TRBJ2-5, with D possibly matching TRBD1 (5 bases). V was trimmed by 4 bases and J by 2 bases, leaving 12 bases between them. This CDR3 is 14 amino acids long. Germline CDR1 reads SGHTS; CDR2 reads YDEGEE. The CDR3 here is CASSHRSWQETQYF. In nucleotides, the CDR3 is TGTGCCAGCAGCCACAGGTCGTGGCAAGAGACCCAGTACTTC.

This clonotype was found once. The rearrangement joins TRBV11-2 to TRBJ2-4, with 7 bases lining up with TRBD1. Germline assignment: CDR1 SGHAT and CDR2 FQNNGV. The ends lost 5 bases at V and 6 bases at J; junction bases unmatched: 10. CDR3 length: 15 residues. The CDR3 sequence is CASSRTGDSGNIQYF. CDR3 bases: TGTGCCAGCAGCCGTACAGGGGATTCCGGAAACATTCAGTACTTC.

The V call is TRBV25-1, the J call TRBJ2-2, with 7 nucleotides matching TRBD2. Germline V gene data show CDR1 as MGHDK and CDR2 as SYGVNS. The CDR3 is made up of 15 amino acids. With V trimmed by 4 bases and J by 3 bases, 5 bases remained unmatched. The CDR3 coding sequence is TGTGCCAGCAGTGGGGCTAGCGGTTACACCGGGGAGCTGTTTTTT. Translating it yields CASSGASGYTGELFF. Using reference TRBV25-1 and TRBJ2-2 for the parts outside the CDR3, the full variable domain is EADIYQTPRYLVIGTGKKITLECSQTMGHDKMYWYQQDPGMELHLIHYSYGVNSTEKGDLSSESTVSRIRTEHFPLTLESARPSHTSQYLCASSGASGYTGELFFGEGSRLTVL.

The chain employs TRBV4-1 and TRBJ1-2, with 9 bases that match TRBD1. J gave up 4 bases and V 2 bases, and 8 bases lay outside the gene matches. The CDR3 contains 16 residues. Germline values: CDR1 MGHRA, CDR2 YSYEKL. CDR3 sequence reads: CASSQPTKQGAYGYTF. CDR3 nucleotides: TGCGCCAGCAGCCAACCGACCAAACAGGGGGCCTATGGCTACACCTTC.

Only a few counts were recorded for this clonotype. The chain joins TRBV6-1 to TRBJ2-5, with D possibly matching TRBD1 (5 bases). The CDR3 extends over 10 amino acids. The germline V gene encodes CDR1 MNHNS and CDR2 SASEGT. V gave up 6 bases and J gave up 13 bases, with 12 bases separating them. The CDR3 nucleotides are TGTGCCAGCAGAGGGGAAGGTTCGTACTTC. It yields the protein CASRGEGSYF.

This chain links TRBV29-1 with TRBJ1-1; D gene ambiguous. Per germline, CDR1 SQVTM and CDR2 ANQGSEA. Trimming removed 7 bases at V and 2 bases at J, with 14 bases between. CDR3 length equals 13 residues. DNA of the CDR3: TGCAGCGCCCGCCCGCGGGTCAACACTGAAGCTTTCTTT. Amino acid sequence: CSARPRVNTEAFF.

This clonotype showed up just a few times. J is TRBJ2-1 and V is TRBV5-1; D gene unclear. Germline V gene lookup returns CDR1 SGHRS and CDR2 YFSETQ. Trimming shortened V by 2 bases and J by 7 bases, and 10 bases separated the two germline ends. This CDR3 has 13 amino acids. The CDR3 nucleotides are TGCGCCAGCAGCTTCGGAGATGGAAATGAGCAGTTCTTC. This encodes CASSFGDGNEQFF.

The rearrangement joins TRBV4-2 to TRBJ2-5, with D possibly being TRBD1 (6 bases). CDR1 and CDR2 from the germline V gene are LGHNA and YNFKEQ. This CDR3 has 14 amino acids. Trimming cost V 5 bases and J 2 bases, with 12 bases left between them. The CDR3 protein is CASSFRDIQETQYF. CDR3 sequence (DNA): TGTGCCAGCAGCTTCCGGGACATTCAAGAGACCCAGTACTTC.

The gene calls are TRBV12-5 and TRBJ2-3; no reliable D call. This CDR3 is built from 14 residues. V lost 7 bases to trimming and J lost 0 bases, with 11 bases between them. Germline values: CDR1 LGHNT, CDR2 FRNRAP. The CDR3 sequence: CASASSGSTDTQYF. The CDR3 nucleotides read TGTGCTAGTGCGTCTTCCGGGAGCACAGATACGCAGTATTTT.

This chain joins TRBV28 and TRBJ1-1; D is possibly TRBD1 (5 bases). Per the germline V gene, CDR1 is MDHEN and CDR2 is SYDVKM. This CDR3 contains 13 residues. The V gene lost 6 bases and the J gene lost 4 bases, with 12 bases spanning the gap. CDR3 sequence: CASRGPEVTEAFF. The CDR3 coding sequence is TGTGCCAGCAGGGGACCGGAGGTCACTGAAGCTTTCTTT.

This clonotype occurred a few times. The rearrangement links TRBV12-3 or TRBV12-4 to TRBJ1-3, with TRBD1 as a possible D gene (5 bases). V lost 1 base to trimming and J lost 7 bases, with 17 bases between them. There are 16 residues in the CDR3. CDR3 in amino acids: CASSLGGNPLRNTIYF. CDR3 sequence (DNA): TGTGCCAGCAGTTTAGGGGGGAACCCCTTGAGGAACACCATATATTTT.

This clonotype was seen a few times. CDR3 coding DNA: TGCAGTGCTAGACGGGACTACCAAGAGACCCAGTACTTC. Translated, it gives CSARRDYQETQYF. The chain is built from TRBV20-1 and TRBJ2-5; the D gene is possibly TRBD2 (6 bases). The V end lost 2 bases, the J end lost 0 bases, and 7 bases lay between the germline ends. Looked up from germline, CDR1 is DFQATT and CDR2 is SNEGSKA (reference sequence). This CDR3 region has 13 residues.

J is TRBJ2-3 and V is TRBV7-2; D remains unclear. This CDR3 has 15 residues. Germline V lookup: CDR1 SGHTA, CDR2 FQGNSA. The V and J ends lost 1 base and 5 bases respectively, with 13 bases between them. The CDR3 region has the DNA TGTGCCAGCAGCTTAGGGTCGTGGGTGGGAGATACGCAGTATTTT. Protein sequence: CASSLGSWVGDTQYF.

The chain uses TRBV2 and TRBJ2-2, with D possibly matching TRBD2 (6 bases). Germline loops: CDR1 SNHLY, CDR2 FYNNEI. This CDR3 has 14 residues. Trimming took off 11 bases at V and 4 bases at J, with 17 bases between the two ends. The CDR3 loop is CAGKEKTSTGELFF. The CDR3 coding sequence is TGTGCCGGTAAAGAGAAGACTAGCACCGGGGAGCTGTTTTTT.

The chain combines TRBV12-3 or TRBV12-4 with TRBJ1-2, with 8 bases lining up with TRBD1. The V and J ends lost 6 bases and 8 bases, in that order; junction bases with no gene match: 8. This CDR3 contains 13 residues. The CDR3 reads CASSPDREKGYTF. The CDR3 DNA reads TGTGCCAGCAGCCCGGACAGGGAGAAAGGCTACACCTTC.

V and J are TRBV5-1 and TRBJ2-7; 7 bases are shared with TRBD1. The germline gives CDR1 SGHRS, CDR2 YFSETQ. V trimming: 2 bases; J trimming: 3 bases; junction bases outside the gene matches: 2. This CDR3 region has 13 residues. The CDR3 DNA reads as TGCGCCAGCAGCTTCCGGGACAGCTACGAGCAGTACTTC. Amino acids: CASSFRDSYEQYF.

This clonotype occurred a few times. This chain uses TRBV3-1 with TRBJ1-1, with no clear D. Germline assignment: CDR1 LGHDT and CDR2 YNNKEL (reference sequence). Trimming pared 1 base from V and 5 bases from J, leaving 8 bases between. This CDR3 has 13 amino acids. The CDR3 spells CASSQVRGTEAFF. In nucleotides, the CDR3 is TGTGCCAGCAGCCAAGTCCGGGGAACTGAAGCTTTCTTT.

This clonotype came up a few times. CDR3 sequence reads: CASSPGRGAEQYV. The CDR3 nucleotides are TGTGCCAGCAGTCCTGGGAGGGGGGCCGAGCAGTACGTC. The genes are TRBV12-3 or TRBV12-4 and TRBJ2-7, with a possible D match to TRBD2 (7 bases). There are 13 residues in the CDR3. V lost 5 bases, J lost 6 bases, and 14 bases lay in between.

Worth noting for this clonotype: The conserved phenylalanine or tryptophan is not found at the CDR3 terminus, so this likely reflects a read error. No DNA is shown, since the ends of the CDR3 on it are uncertain; the CDR3 is the one TCRdb lists. This chain joins TRBV24-1 and TRBJ2-7; TRBD1, the table's D call, was not compared with the DNA. Germline V gene lookup returns CDR1 KGHDR and CDR2 SFDVKD. The CDR3 length is 10 residues, termini included. The CDR3 reads CATRVSGGER.

This clonotype was seen a handful of times. V and J are TRBV6-5 and TRBJ2-2; D gene unclear. The CDR3 runs 14 residues. Trimming removed 0 bases at V and 7 bases at J, with 9 bases between. The germline V gene has CDR1 MNHEY and CDR2 SVGAGI. CDR3 coding DNA: TGTGCCAGCAGTTACTCGGACCTTATCGGGGAGCTGTTTTTT. Amino acid sequence: CASSYSDLIGELFF.

The chain combines TRBV20-1 with TRBJ2-7; D could derive from TRBD1 or TRBD2 (5 bases each). The V gene lost 6 bases and the J gene lost 0 bases, with 12 bases spanning the gap. The germline V gene has CDR1 DFQATT and CDR2 SNEGSKA (reference sequence). CDR3 length: 13 residues. CDR3 nucleotide sequence: TGCAGTGCCCGGGGAAGGGGCTCCTACGAGCAGTACTTC. The encoded protein is CSARGRGSYEQYF.

This clonotype has just a few counts. Sequence at one end of the junction differs from germline and may be a read error. The gene calls are TRBV7-6 and TRBJ2-7; the match to TRBD2 covers 8 bases. The germline gives CDR1 SGHVS, CDR2 FNYEAQ. The CDR3 covers 14 residues. The CDR3 protein is CASSFTSGVSEQYF. CDR3 nucleotide sequence: TGTGCCAGTAGCTTTACTAGCGGCGTAAGCGAGCAGTACTTC.

The chain couples TRBV20-1 to TRBJ2-7; D could derive from TRBD1 or TRBD2 (5 bases each). This CDR3 is 15 amino acids long. In germline, CDR1 is DFQATT, CDR2 SNEGSKA (reference sequence). Trimming removed 6 bases from V and 1 base from J, with 19 bases in between. CDR3 in amino acids: CSAGDSAAISYEQYV. The CDR3 DNA sequence: TGCAGTGCGGGAGACAGTGCAGCAATATCCTACGAGCAGTACGTC.

The sample holds a few counts of this clonotype. The gene calls are TRBV20-1 and TRBJ2-3; 13 bases align to TRBD2. Unmatched junction bases numbered 7, after V lost 1 base and J lost 6 bases. The CDR3 runs 16 residues. Germline assignment: CDR1 DFQATT and CDR2 SNEGSKA (reference sequence). The CDR3 spells CSARGPGTSGIDTQYF. CDR3 DNA sequence: TGCAGTGCTAGAGGCCCGGGGACTAGCGGGATTGATACGCAGTATTTT.

The chain has TRBV10-3 and TRBJ2-7, with 12 bases fitting TRBD2. The length of the CDR3 is 15 residues. Per the germline V gene, CDR1 is ENHRY and CDR2 is SYGVKD. V was clipped by 4 bases and J by 4 bases; unmatched bases: 5. The CDR3: CAISAQTSGSYEQYF. Written as DNA, the CDR3 is TGTGCCATCAGTGCCCAGACTAGCGGGAGTTACGAGCAGTACTTC.

The V call is TRBV7-7, the J call TRBJ2-5; 10 bases align to TRBD2. Germline lookup yields CDR1 SSHAT and CDR2 FNYEAQ (reference sequence). V lost 1 base, J lost 5 bases, and 4 bases stayed unmatched. This CDR3 spans 15 amino acids. This CDR3 reads CASSLVLAGEETQYF. CDR3 sequence (DNA): TGTGCCAGCAGCTTAGTGCTAGCGGGGGAGGAGACCCAGTACTTC.